The 31 T cell receptor beta chains reported below all come from one sample, sequenced in a study of blood T cells in healthy people across ages. A sample-barcoded 5' primer and a J-beta primer mix were used in a second PCR of roughly 7 to 11 cycles. MiXCR was run by TCRdb on the 5' RACE reads, yielding one entry per CDR3 protein. Among approximately 800,000 distinct CDR3 sequences listed, about 48% were seen once. The sequenced sample was blood. Receptors were obtained from an elderly man in good health.

CDR3 protein: CASSYSSGGSYNEQFF. CDR3 nucleotide sequence: TGTGCCAGCAGTTACTCTTCAGGGGGCTCCTACAATGAGCAGTTCTTC. The chain uses TRBV6-5 and TRBJ2-1, with 7 bases identical to TRBD1. In germline, CDR1 is MNHEY, CDR2 SVGAGI. J gave up 0 bases and V 0 bases, and 2 bases lay outside the gene matches. The CDR3 has 16 residues.

This chain links TRBV3-1 with TRBJ1-2; no clear D. V lost 4 bases and J lost 3, with 12 bases in between. CDR3 length: 14 residues. Germline values: CDR1 LGHDT, CDR2 YNNKEL (reference sequence). This chain's CDR3 is CASSLPDSDYGYTF. The CDR3 coding sequence is TGTGCCAGCAGCCTTCCCGACTCAGACTATGGCTACACCTTC. The whole variable domain, filled in from reference TRBV3-1 and TRBJ1-2, reads DTAVSQTPKYLVTQMGNDKSIKCEQNLGHDTMYWYKQDSKKFLKIMFSYNNKELIINETVPNRFSPKSPDKAHLNLHINSLELGDSAVYFCASSLPDSDYGYTFGSGTRLTVV.

This clonotype was recorded only once. This chain links TRBV7-3 with TRBJ2-2, with no clear D. V shed 0 bases and J shed 3 bases, with 5 bases lying between them. This CDR3 has 14 amino acids. Germline CDR1 is SGHTA and CDR2 is FQGTGA. The CDR3, as DNA: TGTGCCAGCAGCTTAACAGGGCACACCGGGGAGCTGTTTTTT. It codes for CASSLTGHTGELFF.

The chain recombines TRBV6-5 with TRBJ2-5, with 11 bases that match TRBD2. The J call may be incorrect, as the DNA end agrees better with TRBJ2-7. Germline CDR1 reads MNHEY; CDR2 reads SVGAGI. This CDR3 contains 13 residues. The CDR3 bases are TGTGCCAGCAAGACTAGCGGGAAATACGAGCAGTACTTC. This translates into CASKTSGKYEQYF.

The J gene is TRBJ2-5, the V gene TRBV27, with 9 nucleotides matching TRBD2. CDR1 is MNHEY, CDR2 SMNVEV, per germline (reference sequence). The V segment lost 6 bases and the J segment 11 bases; nucleotides outside the gene matches: 19. This CDR3 is built from 16 residues. CDR3 nucleotides: TGTGCCAGCAGGAAGGCGGGGCTAGCGGGACGAGGTGAGCAGTACTTC. This codes for CASRKAGLAGRGEQYF.

The rearrangement links TRBV20-1 to TRBJ2-1; D gene uncertain. The V end was cut by 6 bases, the J end by 9 bases, with 15 bases between. This CDR3 comprises 12 residues. Germline values: CDR1 DFQATT, CDR2 SNEGSKA (reference sequence). The CDR3 loop reads CSAAPEYGEQFF. The CDR3 region has the DNA TGCAGTGCGGCCCCGGAGTACGGTGAGCAGTTCTTC.

This clonotype was detected only a few times. The rearrangement links TRBV7-2 to TRBJ2-3; 8 bases match TRBD2. The V and J ends lost 0 bases and 2 bases, in that order; junction bases with no gene match: 7. Germline CDR1 reads SGHTA; CDR2 reads FQGNSA. CDR3 size: 17 residues. CDR3 coding DNA: TGTGCCAGCAGCTTAGCTCCAGCGGGAGTAGTCACAGATACGCAGTATTTT. Translating gives CASSLAPAGVVTDTQYF.

J is TRBJ2-1 and V is TRBV20-1, with 10 bases aligning to TRBD2. The CDR3 is 15 residues long. Germline assignment: CDR1 DFQATT and CDR2 SNEGSKA (reference sequence). V shed 1 base, J shed 6 bases, and the junction held 6 bases outside the gene matches. CDR3 protein: CSARGSGRAFNEQFF. The CDR3 DNA sequence: TGCAGTGCTAGAGGAAGCGGGAGGGCCTTCAATGAGCAGTTCTTC.

This clonotype occurred many times. The V gene is TRBV20-1, the J gene TRBJ1-5; 11 bases are shared with TRBD1. Germline CDR1 reads DFQATT; CDR2 reads SNEGSKA (reference sequence). CDR3 length: 18 residues. V gave up 6 bases and J gave up 6 bases; unmatched junction bases: 19. Here the CDR3 reads CSALGQGARIALGQPQHF. As DNA, the CDR3 is TGCAGTGCCCTAGGACAGGGGGCGCGGATCGCCCTGGGTCAGCCCCAGCATTTT.

This clonotype has at least ten counts. This chain links TRBV25-1 with TRBJ1-4; D is undetermined. This CDR3 spans 12 amino acids. Germline CDR1 reads MGHDK; CDR2 reads SYGVNS. V was cut by 6 bases and J by 8 bases, with 10 bases left in between. CDR3 loop: CASSGPGEKLFF. The CDR3 bases are TGTGCCAGCAGCGGGCCGGGCGAAAAACTGTTTTTT.

The rearrangement joins TRBV7-3 to TRBJ2-3, with 7 bases lining up with TRBD1. V dropped 7 bases and J dropped 1; count of bases not matched to a gene: 11. Germline V gene sequence: CDR1 SGHTA, CDR2 FQGTGA. The CDR3 runs to 16 residues. DNA of the CDR3: TGTGCCAGCACTAACGCAGGGGGTGGCGGCACAGATACGCAGTATTTT. Amino acid sequence: CASTNAGGGGTDTQYF. Using reference TRBV7-3 and TRBJ2-3 for the parts outside the CDR3, the full variable domain is GAGVSQTPSNKVTEKGKYVELRCDPISGHTALYWYRQSLGQGPEFLIYFQGTGAADDSGLPNDRFFAVRPEGSVSTLKIQRTERGDSAVYLCASTNAGGGGTDTQYFGPGTRLTVL.

This chain uses TRBV7-3 with TRBJ2-1, with a tentative D call TRBD2 (6 bases). The CDR3 covers 16 residues. Germline values: CDR1 SGHTA, CDR2 FQGTGA. V lost 5 bases and J 9 bases, leaving 23 bases between the germline ends. CDR3 amino acids: CASSPSSPSTSCEQFF. The DNA for the CDR3 is TGTGCCAGCAGCCCCTCATCCCCTTCAACTAGCTGTGAGCAGTTCTTC. Using reference TRBV7-3 and TRBJ2-1 for the parts outside the CDR3, the full variable domain is GAGVSQTPSNKVTEKGKYVELRCDPISGHTALYWYRQSLGQGPEFLIYFQGTGAADDSGLPNDRFFAVRPEGSVSTLKIQRTERGDSAVYLCASSPSSPSTSCEQFFGPGTRLTVL.

The chain joins TRBV20-1 to TRBJ2-7; no clear D. Germline V gene data show CDR1 as DFQATT and CDR2 as SNEGSKA (reference sequence). There are 15 residues in the CDR3. V lost 1 base and J 0 bases, leaving 13 bases between the germline ends. The CDR3 spells CSARVSDASSYEQYF. In nucleotides, the CDR3 is TGCAGTGCTAGAGTTTCGGACGCAAGCTCCTACGAGCAGTACTTC.

This clonotype was counted between two and nine times. The chain recombines TRBV9 with TRBJ2-7; 11 positions agree with TRBD2. J lost 0 bases, V lost 9 bases, and 11 bases had no gene match. This CDR3 spans 16 amino acids. Looked up from germline, CDR1 is SGDLS and CDR2 is YYNGEE. The CDR3 reads CATTGTSGLSSYEQYF. DNA of the CDR3: TGTGCCACTACGGGGACTAGCGGACTGAGCTCCTACGAGCAGTACTTC.

The sample holds a few counts of this clonotype. The chain uses TRBV5-5 and TRBJ2-7; 7 bases map to TRBD2. After removal of 7 bases from V and 4 bases from J, the junction contained 8 bases not matched to a gene. The V gene's germline CDR1 is SGHKS and CDR2 YYEKEE (reference sequence). There are 13 residues in the CDR3. In DNA form, the CDR3 reads TGTGCCAGCGCATGGGCTAGCGGATACGAGCAGTACTTC. It translates to CASAWASGYEQYF. Using reference TRBV5-5 and TRBJ2-7 for the parts outside the CDR3, the full variable domain is DAGVTQSPTHLIKTRGQQVTLRCSPISGHKSVSWYQQVLGQGPQFIFQYYEKEERGRGNFPDRFSARQFPNYSSELNVNALLLGDSALYLCASAWASGYEQYFGPGTRLTVT.

The rearrangement joins TRBV27 to TRBJ2-2; tentatively, D is TRBD2 (6 bases). Per the germline V gene, CDR1 is MNHEY and CDR2 is SMNVEV (reference sequence). The CDR3 loop spans 14 amino acids. V gave up 5 bases and J gave up 4 bases, with 11 bases separating them. The CDR3 reads CASSVIGSTGELFF. DNA of the CDR3: TGTGCCAGCAGTGTCATCGGGAGCACCGGGGAGCTGTTTTTT.

V and J are TRBV20-1 and TRBJ1-2, with D maybe TRBD1 (6 bases). Trimming took off 2 bases at V and 8 bases at J, with 9 bases between the two ends. This CDR3 is 11 amino acids long. The V gene's germline CDR1 is DFQATT and CDR2 SNEGSKA (reference sequence). Here the CDR3 DNA reads TGCAGTGCTAGAACAGGGAGCGGCTACACCTTC. Amino acid sequence: CSARTGSGYTF.

The chain couples TRBV24-1 to TRBJ1-2, with unresolved D. The ends were cut back, 4 bases at V and 8 bases at J, with 13 bases in the middle. The length of the CDR3 is 13 residues. The germline V gene encodes CDR1 KGHDR and CDR2 SFDVKD. The CDR3: CATSENGNRGYTF. CDR3 DNA: TGTGCCACCAGTGAAAACGGTAATCGCGGCTACACCTTC.

The chain links TRBV29-1 to TRBJ2-3, with 11 bases lining up with TRBD2. This CDR3 spans 12 amino acids. V trimming: 8 bases; J trimming: 6 bases; junction bases outside the gene matches: 4. CDR1 and CDR2 from the germline V gene are SQVTM and ANQGSEA. CDR3 region: CSTTSGEDTQYF. CDR3 bases: TGCAGCACGACTAGCGGGGAGGATACGCAGTATTTT.

V gene TRBV28 combines with J gene TRBJ2-1; D may match TRBD1 or TRBD2 (5 bases each). Germline loops: CDR1 MDHEN, CDR2 SYDVKM. The V end lost 2 bases, the J end lost 5 bases, and 13 bases lay between the germline ends. The CDR3 totals 15 residues. CDR3 in DNA: TGTGCCAGCAGTTTAGGGGGACGCCCAGACAATGAGCAGTTCTTC. Translated: CASSLGGRPDNEQFF.

This clonotype has only a few counts. This chain joins TRBV29-1 and TRBJ2-1, with D unclear. The V end lost 6 bases, the J end lost 4 bases, and 7 bases lay between the germline ends. The CDR3 consists of 11 residues. The germline gives CDR1 SQVTM, CDR2 ANQGSEA. CDR3 amino acids: CSVPVYNEQFF. In nucleotides, the CDR3 is TGCAGCGTGCCGGTTTACAATGAGCAGTTCTTC.

This chain connects TRBV2 to TRBJ2-7, with 7 bases lining up with TRBD2. J lost 3 bases, V lost 4 bases, and 12 bases had no gene match. The CDR3 consists of 16 residues. CDR1 SNHLY and CDR2 FYNNEI come from the germline V gene. CDR3 region: CASSGGHRDYGYEQYF. CDR3 nucleotide sequence: TGTGCCAGCAGTGGAGGACACCGGGACTATGGCTACGAGCAGTACTTC.

J is TRBJ1-1 and V is TRBV18, with D hard to call. CDR1 and CDR2 (germline): KGHSH, LQKENI. The CDR3 covers 14 residues. Trimming took 6 bases from V and 5 from J, leaving 16 bases between them. CDR3 in DNA: TGTGCCAGCTCCCTACGGACGGCGATAACTGAAGCTTTCTTT. This translates into CASSLRTAITEAFF. Full variable domain (missing parts from reference TRBV18 and TRBJ1-1): NAGVMQNPRHLVRRRGQEARLRCSPMKGHSHVYWYRQLPEEGLKFMVYLQKENIIDESGMPKERFSAEFPKEGPSILRIQQVVRGDSAAYFCASSLRTAITEAFFGQGTRLTVV.

This clonotype was counted only a few times. The chain links TRBV5-1 to TRBJ2-6, with D maybe TRBD1 (6 bases). The CDR3 has 18 amino acids. V shed 0 bases and J shed 0 bases, with 13 bases lying between them. Germline assignment: CDR1 SGHRS and CDR2 YFSETQ. The CDR3 coding sequence is TGCGCCAGCAGCTTGGTACAGGGTCCTAGCTCTGGGGCCAACGTCCTGACTTTC. As protein: CASSLVQGPSSGANVLTF.

V gene TRBV6-1 combines with J gene TRBJ1-4, with no clear D. V was clipped by 2 bases and J by 4 bases, with 8 bases between them. There are 14 residues in the CDR3. Per germline, CDR1 MNHNS and CDR2 SASEGT. The CDR3 DNA follows: TGTGCCAGCAGTGAATCCGGTTATAATGAAAAACTGTTTTTT. Amino acids: CASSESGYNEKLFF.

The CDR3 nucleotides read TGTGCCAGCAGTTACTCAGGCCTAGTCTACGAGCAGTACTTC. Translating gives CASSYSGLVYEQYF. The chain employs TRBV6-6 and TRBJ2-4, with D hard to call. TRBJ2-7 matches the DNA end more closely, so the J call is doubtful. Germline V gene data show CDR1 as MNHNY and CDR2 as SVGAGI (reference sequence). The CDR3 sequence is 14 residues long.

This clonotype came up a few times. The gene calls are TRBV10-3 and TRBJ2-7; 7 nucleotides agree with TRBD2. V was clipped by 8 bases and J by 0 bases; unmatched bases: 4. This CDR3 has 13 amino acids. Germline V gene data show CDR1 as ENHRY and CDR2 as SYGVKD. CDR3: CAIVTSDSYEQYF. The CDR3 nucleotides read TGTGCCATCGTCACTAGCGACTCCTACGAGCAGTACTTC.

This chain connects TRBV29-1 to TRBJ2-1; TRBD1 matches 7 bases. CDR3 size: 13 residues. After removal of 8 bases from V and 9 bases from J, the junction contained 13 bases not matched to a gene. Germline V CDR1 and CDR2: SQVTM, ANQGSEA. The CDR3 region is CSLQPRGLGEQFF. The CDR3 region has the DNA TGCAGCCTACAACCCAGGGGGTTGGGTGAGCAGTTCTTC.

This clonotype was observed once. The V gene is TRBV5-1, the J gene TRBJ1-2, with D hard to call. CDR3 length: 12 amino acids. The germline V gene has CDR1 SGHRS and CDR2 YFSETQ. V shed 5 bases and J shed 4 bases, with 9 bases lying between them. In nucleotides, the CDR3 is TGCGCCAGCAGAGAGGGTTCCTATGGCTACACCTTC. This gives the protein CASREGSYGYTF.

The gene calls are TRBV9 and TRBJ2-2; 9 positions agree with TRBD2. Unmatched junction bases numbered 7, after V lost 0 bases and J lost 4 bases. Germline CDR1 is SGDLS and CDR2 is YYNGEE. This CDR3 contains 17 residues. Written as DNA, the CDR3 is TGTGCCAGCAGCGTAGGTCTTAGCGGGAGTAGCACCGGGGAGCTGTTTTTT. Its protein is CASSVGLSGSSTGELFF.

The chain carries TRBV20-1 and TRBJ2-5; no clear D. Germline CDR1 DFQATT, CDR2 SNEGSKA (reference sequence). V shed 1 base and J shed 4 bases, with 7 bases lying between them. This CDR3 comprises 12 residues. The CDR3, as DNA: TGCAGTGCTAGAGTACCCCCAGAGACCCAGTACTTC. Its translation is CSARVPPETQYF.